The rows below give T cell receptor beta chains drawn from one sample of a study of tumor-infiltrating lymphocytes in primary liver carcinoma. Using its own MiXCR run on the multiplex PCR reads, TCRdb lists one record per CDR3 protein. The repertoire consists of fewer than 150,000 distinct CDR3 sequences, with 50% to 65% occurring once and the leading ten covering around 9.3%. Sequenced material: liver tumor tissue from sampling region 1. All receptors come from a woman between 55 and 75 years old with primary liver carcinoma and hepatitis B virus infection. Each CDR3 is given without its conserved first and last residue. Clone size is not always given. Where it is, it says once, few, many or a class for expanded clones.

clone size,V gene,CDR3 protein
-,TRBV11-2,ASSWTSGAEPF
-,TRBV29-1,SDRNNEQF
many,TRBV29-1,SVGHPDTGELF
-,TRBV7-9,ASNLGEGAGF
many,TRBV6-1,ASSLRVGQPQH
-,TRBV11-2,VSSIGLVAGGPNEQF
few,TRBV20-1,SAIPPGHTNQPQH
-,TRBV11-1,VSSLGRGTTEAS
-,TRBV2,ASSPQGVGNQPQH
-,TRBV29-1,SAVRDSTDCYT
-,TRBV12-3/TRBV12-4,DSSLVRMSSYEQY
once,TRBV12-3/TRBV12-4,ASRLTSGSSDVQF
-,TRBV12-3/TRBV12-4,ASLRLAGIYYEQF
-,TRBV11-2,ASSLKGAGPYSEQF
-,TRBV11-3,ANNAGQGGLAGGFNEQF
-,TRBV11-2,ASSPTWGDGYT
-,TRBV7-3,ASSPLASSTDTQY
-,TRBV24-1,APLDRSNTETF
-,TRBV11-2,ASSPTGFGDQY
many,TRBV6-6,ASIASGQTWGRYEQY
-,TRBV28,ASSSSGTSSYNGQF
-,TRBV6-5,ARAPATLRDEKLF
many,TRBV28,ASNRQGEDYGYT
-,TRBV2,ASSSTINQPQH
-,TRBV6-6,ANSYSDAEQF
-,TRBV10-2,ASSEWSLRGSHLL
-,TRBV11-2,ASGLSRIGNEQF
many,TRBV12-3/TRBV12-4,ASGTGGATQETQY
-,TRBV29-1,SVTQGANTPLH
-,TRBV30,AWSASQGVRIYGYA
many,TRBV6-5,ASRAGQHHPGGYT
-,TRBV6-5,ATSTPRDSHYEQY
-,TRBV6-5,ASSQGRMQSGYT
-,TRBV5-8,ASSLVSGNETQY
-,TRBV7-8,VSSRPSGIGTGELF
-,TRBV7-8,ASTFRQGPSETQY
-,TRBV11-2,TSSSQGGYGYGYT
-,TRBV6-1,ASSHRPRRDYNEQF
many,TRBV13,ASSPTGTGYNEQF
-,TRBV2,ASSREGGHGYT
-,TRBV11-1,ASSTRTAGLREQY
many,TRBV28,ASSFVPTSGSPKYGQY
many,TRBV29-1,SVAGQGMGQPQH
-,TRBV5-1,ASSLREGTSSPLH
-,TRBV20-1,SARGLAGNEQF